The rows below give T cell receptor beta chains drawn from one sample of a study of blood T cell repertoires in COVID-19. The repertoire was sequenced with immunoSEQ multiplex PCR; TCRdb's copy has only in-frame clones and lacks some. Among about 120,000 clones listed, around 80% were seen once. The sample taken for sequencing was peripheral blood. The receptors stem from a woman of 80 years or more with acute or convalescent COVID-19. The CDR3 runs from the conserved cysteine through the conserved F or W. A D gene is named only where the DNA matches it firmly. A row's size may be missing; if present it is once, few, many or a size class.

clone_size	v_call	d_call	j_call	cdr3_aa	cdr3_nt
-	TRBV27	-	TRBJ1-4	CASSIRQRGGEKLFF	TGTGCCAGCAGTATACGACAAAGGGGAGGTGAAAAACTGTTTTTT
once	TRBV5-6	TRBD1	TRBJ1-2	CASSLVYRGGGYTF	TGTGCCAGCAGCCTCGTGTACAGGGGGGGCGGCTACACCTTC
-	TRBV24-1	TRBD1	TRBJ1-4	CATSDPGGPNEKLFF	TGTGCCACCAGTGATCCAGGGGGCCCCAATGAAAAACTGTTTTTT
-	TRBV13	-	TRBJ2-5	CASSLGSKTQYF	TGTGCCAGCAGCTTGGGTAGCAAGACCCAGTACTTC
-	TRBV9	TRBD1	TRBJ2-2	CASSVAGTGNTGELFF	TGTGCCAGCAGCGTGGCCGGGACAGGGAACACCGGGGAGCTGTTTTTT
-	TRBV19	-	TRBJ2-4	CASSIVGEFGAKNIQYF	TGTGCCAGTAGTATAGTTGGGGAGTTTGGGGCCAAAAACATTCAGTACTTC
-	TRBV10-3	-	TRBJ2-5	CAISRDNQETQYF	TGTGCCATCAGCCGGGACAACCAAGAGACCCAGTACTTC
-	TRBV10-3	-	TRBJ1-6	CAIRAGQSNSPLHF	TGTGCCATCAGGGCAGGACAGAGCAATTCACCCCTCCACTTT
-	TRBV19	TRBD1	TRBJ1-2	CASSPLQGASGYGYTF	TGTGCCAGTAGTCCTCTACAGGGGGCCTCAGGCTATGGCTACACCTTC
-	TRBV27	-	TRBJ2-5	CASSLYLERSQETQYF	TGTGCCAGCAGTTTATACCTGGAACGGAGTCAAGAGACCCAGTACTTC
-	TRBV27	-	TRBJ2-5	CASSSHPTGRQETQYF	TGTGCCAGCAGTTCTCATCCGACAGGCCGACAAGAGACCCAGTACTTC
-	TRBV5-1	-	TRBJ2-1	CASSLVETNEQFF	TGCGCCAGCAGCTTGGTTGAGACAAATGAGCAGTTCTTC
-	TRBV5-8	TRBD1	TRBJ1-1	CASSLRPGGWKAFF	TGTGCCAGCAGCTTGAGGCCAGGGGGATGGAAAGCTTTCTTT
-	TRBV19	TRBD1	TRBJ1-2	CASSRRQGARDLYGYTF	TGTGCCAGTAGTAGGAGACAGGGGGCGAGGGACCTCTATGGCTACACCTTC
-	TRBV9	TRBD1	TRBJ1-5	CASSGTGGGQPQHF	TGTGCCAGCAGCGGGACAGGGGGCGGTCAGCCCCAGCATTTT
-	TRBV6-6	TRBD1	TRBJ2-7	CASSYSSNRGEQYF	TGTGCCAGCAGTTACTCCAGCAACAGGGGCGAGCAGTACTTC
few	TRBV12-3/TRBV12-4	TRBD1	TRBJ1-2	CASSSQGARGYTF	TGTGCCAGCAGTTCCCAGGGGGCTAGGGGCTACACCTTC
-	TRBV9	TRBD1	TRBJ1-2	CASSPGTGAAYGYTF	TGTGCCAGCAGCCCTGGGACAGGGGCTGCCTATGGCTACACCTTC
-	TRBV6-5	-	TRBJ1-3	CASSSFDFSSGNTIYF	TGTGCCAGCAGTTCATTTGACTTTAGCTCTGGAAACACCATATATTTT
-	TRBV24-1	-	TRBJ2-2	CATSDTIANTGELFF	TGTGCCACCAGTGATACTATCGCGAACACCGGGGAGCTGTTTTTT
-	TRBV19	-	TRBJ1-2	CASSPGLEGYTF	TGTGCCAGTAGTCCAGGGTTGGAGGGCTACACCTTC
-	TRBV5-1	TRBD2	TRBJ2-3	CASSFPGGDTQYF	TGCGCCAGCAGCTTCCCCGGGGGGGATACGCAGTATTTT
-	TRBV7-8	TRBD1	TRBJ2-1	CASSSLRGGSSYNEQFF	TGTGCCAGCAGTTCTCTCAGAGGGGGCAGCTCCTACAATGAGCAGTTCTTC
-	TRBV2	TRBD1	TRBJ2-5	CASRNDRGRDETQYF	TGTGCCAGCAGGAACGACAGGGGGCGGGATGAGACCCAGTACTTC
-	TRBV7-2	TRBD2	TRBJ2-1	CASSLVTSGRNEQFF	TGTGCCAGCAGCTTAGTTACTAGCGGGAGAAATGAGCAGTTCTTC
once	TRBV30	TRBD2	TRBJ2-4	CAWRGLAGAKNIQYF	TGTGCCTGGAGGGGTCTAGCGGGAGCCAAAAACATTCAGTACTTC
-	TRBV28	TRBD1	TRBJ1-5	CASSPHAGTGDQPQHF	TGTGCCAGCAGTCCCCATGCAGGGACAGGGGATCAGCCCCAGCATTTT
-	TRBV2	TRBD1	TRBJ1-2	CASREDRGYGYTF	TGTGCCAGCAGGGAAGACAGGGGTTATGGCTACACCTTC
-	TRBV4-3	TRBD2	TRBJ2-3	CASSPGDYTDTQYF	TGCGCCAGCAGCCCCGGGGACTACACAGATACGCAGTATTTT
-	TRBV7-6	TRBD2	TRBJ2-1	CASSSGTLAGAYRNEQFF	TGTGCCAGCAGCTCAGGGACCTTAGCGGGGGCCTACCGGAATGAGCAGTTCTTC
few	TRBV19	TRBD1	TRBJ1-2	CASSATGVHGYTF	TGTGCCAGTAGCGCGACAGGGGTTCATGGCTACACCTTC
-	TRBV28	TRBD2	TRBJ2-1	CASSFLPSGGRSYNEQFF	TGTGCCAGCAGTTTCCTCCCCTCGGGAGGGAGGTCCTACAATGAGCAGTTCTTC
few	TRBV3-1/TRBV3-2	-	TRBJ2-3	CASSQGLRAGSSPYPLSTDTQYF	TGTGCCAGCAGCCAAGGACTTAGGGCAGGGTCTTCCCCTTACCCCCTTAGCACAGATACGCAGTATTTT
few	TRBV2	-	TRBJ1-3	CASTLRQFSGNTIYF	TGTGCCAGCACCTTACGACAGTTTTCTGGAAACACCATATATTTT
-	TRBV7-8	-	TRBJ1-5	CASSALVGSNQPQHF	TGTGCCAGCAGCGCGCTAGTCGGGAGCAATCAGCCCCAGCATTTT
few	TRBV12-3/TRBV12-4	TRBD1	TRBJ1-5	CASSLDRDQPQHF	TGTGCCAGCAGTCTGGACAGGGACCAGCCCCAGCATTTT
few	TRBV3-1/TRBV3-2	-	TRBJ1-1	CASRLSGVNTEAFF	TGTGCCAGCAGACTCTCGGGGGTGAACACTGAAGCTTTCTTT
-	TRBV19	TRBD1	TRBJ1-2	CASSSPGQGNYGYTF	TGTGCCAGTAGTTCCCCGGGACAGGGGAACTATGGCTACACCTTC
-	TRBV11-2	-	TRBJ2-2	CASSFRGNTGELFF	TGTGCCAGCAGCTTCAGGGGGAACACCGGGGAGCTGTTTTTT
-	TRBV19	TRBD1	TRBJ1-2	CASSRRRGAGTGNANYGYTF	TGTGCCAGTAGTCGGCGTCGGGGCGCCGGGACAGGGAACGCTAACTATGGCTACACCTTC
-	TRBV5-1	-	TRBJ2-2	CASSLAGGPDGELFF	TGCGCCAGCAGCTTGGCCGGGGGGCCCGACGGGGAGCTGTTTTTT
-	TRBV7-3	-	TRBJ1-2	CASSPNGGDYGYTF	TGTGCCAGCAGCCCGAATGGGGGCGACTATGGCTACACCTTC
-	TRBV7-2	-	TRBJ1-1	CASSPLGGGVTEAFF	TGTGCCAGCAGCCCCCTGGGGGGAGGGGTGACTGAAGCTTTCTTT
many	TRBV6-5	TRBD1	TRBJ2-5	CASRAGGFVQETQYF	TGTGCCAGCAGGGCAGGGGGCTTTGTGCAAGAGACCCAGTACTTC
-	TRBV18	TRBD1	TRBJ1-2	CASSPETGANYGYTF	TGTGCCAGCTCACCAGAGACAGGGGCGAACTATGGCTACACCTTC
-	TRBV5-1	TRBD2	TRBJ2-7	CASGTGQAGGIYEQYF	TGCGCCAGCGGCACGGGACAAGCGGGGGGGATCTACGAGCAGTACTTC
-	TRBV10-3	-	TRBJ1-3	CAISAQGKNSGNTIYF	TGTGCCATCAGTGCTCAGGGGAAGAACTCTGGAAACACCATATATTTT
once	TRBV4-3	-	TRBJ2-1	CASSQSGAYNEQFF	TGCGCCAGCAGCCAGTCGGGGGCCTACAATGAGCAGTTCTTC
-	TRBV5-4	TRBD1	TRBJ1-2	CASSQGQTFYGYTF	TGTGCCAGCAGCCAGGGACAGACATTCTATGGCTACACCTTC
-	TRBV2	TRBD2	TRBJ2-1	CASSLLGLAGSNEQFF	TGTGCCAGCAGTCTACTCGGACTAGCGGGAAGCAATGAGCAGTTCTTC
-	TRBV2	TRBD1	TRBJ1-3	CASQPDRVGGNTIYF	TGTGCCAGCCAACCGGACAGGGTGGGAGGAAACACCATATATTTT
-	TRBV9	-	TRBJ1-2	CASSATGPNYGYTF	TGTGCCAGCAGCGCGACAGGACCTAACTATGGCTACACCTTC
-	TRBV7-2	-	TRBJ1-5	CASSSDRSQPQHF	TGTGCCAGCAGCTCCGACAGGAGCCAGCCCCAGCATTTT